Shown below are 23 T cell receptor beta chains from a single sample sequenced in a study of blood T cells in healthy people across ages (dated by TCRdb to the mid-2010s). Libraries were constructed by 5' RACE. The instrument given in TCRdb is Illumina HiSeq 2500. A second PCR of roughly 7 to 11 cycles was run with a J-beta primer mix and a sample-barcoded 5' primer. TCRdb applied fastp at Q25 and MiXCR to the public reads, then kept only in-frame beta chains. Merged by CDR3 protein, the rows form single entries marked with the most common genes and DNA. This sample gives fewer than 2,000,000 distinct CDR3 sequences in total; roughly 32% of them show up just once. Approximately 10% of the sample is held by the ten biggest clonotypes. Sequencing was performed on blood. The origin of the receptors is a woman in her twenties or thirties in good health.

This clonotype has just a few counts. The rearrangement links TRBV2 to TRBJ2-1; TRBD1 might be the D (6 bases). Trimming cost V 11 bases and J 4 bases, with 15 bases left between them. Germline V CDR1 and CDR2: SNHLY, FYNNEI. This CDR3 spans 13 amino acids. CDR3 sequence: CAGGQREYNEQFF. CDR3 DNA: TGTGCCGGGGGCCAGCGTGAATACAATGAGCAGTTCTTC.

This clonotype was seen a few times. The V and J genes are TRBV6-1 and TRBJ2-1, with 13 positions matching TRBD2. The trim removed 4 bases at V and 1 base at J, leaving 10 bases unmatched. Germline lookup yields CDR1 MNHNS and CDR2 SASEGT. The CDR3 sequence is 19 residues long. The CDR3 DNA reads TGTGCCAGCAGTGCGGGACTAGCGGGACCAGATATTTCCTACAATGAGCAGTTCTTC. Translating gives CASSAGLAGPDISYNEQFF.

This clonotype was picked up a small number of times. The chain uses TRBV6-2 or TRBV6-3 and TRBJ2-7; possible D gene TRBD1, 5 bases. The CDR3 consists of 15 residues. Germline V gene data show CDR1 as MNHEY and CDR2 as SVGEGT. Trimming shortened V by 6 bases and J by 2 bases, and 17 bases separated the two germline ends. The CDR3 nucleotides read TGTGCCAGCAGAAAGGTGCCAGGGAAGGCCTACGAGCAGTACTTC. The encoded protein is CASRKVPGKAYEQYF.

The chain links TRBV5-5 to TRBJ2-1; 9 bases map to TRBD2. V lost 4 bases and J lost 3; bases outside the gene matches: 8. The CDR3 sequence is 16 residues long. Germline lookup yields CDR1 SGHKS and CDR2 YYEKEE (reference sequence). The CDR3 region has the DNA TGTGCCAGCAGCAAGACCGGGACTAGCAGCTACAATGAGCAGTTCTTC. This gives the protein CASSKTGTSSYNEQFF. Drawing the rest from reference TRBV5-5 and TRBJ2-1, the complete variable domain is DAGVTQSPTHLIKTRGQQVTLRCSPISGHKSVSWYQQVLGQGPQFIFQYYEKEERGRGNFPDRFSARQFPNYSSELNVNALLLGDSALYLCASSKTGTSSYNEQFFGPGTRLTVL.

The chain recombines TRBV7-9 with TRBJ2-7; D not resolved. V dropped 5 bases and J dropped 2 bases, with 13 bases sitting between them. The CDR3 spans 14 residues. Germline-derived CDR1 and CDR2 are SEHNR and FQNEAQ (reference sequence). The CDR3: CASSPWASAYEQYF. The CDR3, as DNA: TGTGCCAGCAGCCCCTGGGCATCGGCCTACGAGCAGTACTTC.

This clonotype was picked up many times. Germline is not matched at one junction end, which may reflect a read error. The chain recombines TRBV12-3 or TRBV12-4 with TRBJ2-7; tentatively, D is TRBD1 (5 bases). The CDR3 sequence is 14 residues long. CDR3 DNA sequence: TGCGCCAGCAGCTTGGATAGGGGCCGATACGAGCAGTACTTC. Protein: CASSLDRGRYEQYF.

This clonotype was counted a single time. The chain links TRBV2 to TRBJ2-3, with D possibly being TRBD2 (7 bases). Germline V gives CDR1 SNHLY, CDR2 FYNNEI. The V end lost 6 bases, the J end lost 7 bases, and 17 bases lay between the germline ends. The CDR3 runs 14 residues. CDR3 in DNA: TGTGCCAGCAGGGCGGGGGCCCCACGGAATACGCAGTATTTT. This translates into CASRAGAPRNTQYF.

This clonotype was seen a few times. J is TRBJ2-2 and V is TRBV9; D is possibly TRBD1 or TRBD2 (6 bases each). Germline lookup yields CDR1 SGDLS and CDR2 YYNGEE. Trimming took 3 bases from V and 7 from J, leaving 10 bases between them. This CDR3 region has 13 residues. The CDR3 sequence is CASSGGGHGELFF. The CDR3 DNA follows: TGTGCCAGCAGCGGAGGGGGGCACGGGGAGCTGTTTTTT.

The genes are TRBV20-1 and TRBJ2-1, with D hard to call. The CDR3 has 15 amino acids. V lost 1 base, J lost 3 bases, and 13 bases lay in between. The germline V gene has CDR1 DFQATT and CDR2 SNEGSKA (reference sequence). DNA of the CDR3: TGCAGTGCTAGAGGCCTGACGGAGTACTACAATGAGCAGTTCTTC. It encodes CSARGLTEYYNEQFF.

This chain links TRBV7-8 with TRBJ2-7; D is perhaps TRBD1 (6 bases). The CDR3 runs 23 residues. Germline CDR1 SGHVS, CDR2 FQNEAQ. V lost 5 bases and J 4 bases, leaving 42 bases between the germline ends. The CDR3, as DNA: TGTGCCAGCAGCAACAAAATTGCCCCCACGGCCGGAGAGTGGCGGGTAAGGGGGTACGAGCAGTACTTC. Translated: CASSNKIAPTAGEWRVRGYEQYF.

The chain uses TRBV10-3 and TRBJ2-7; 10 positions match TRBD1. Trimming cost V 0 bases and J 3 bases; bases outside gene matches: 5. The V gene's germline CDR1 is ENHRY and CDR2 SYGVKD. The CDR3 contains 16 residues. This CDR3 is CAISESETGGHYEQYF. CDR3 in DNA: TGTGCCATCAGTGAGTCAGAGACAGGGGGCCACTACGAGCAGTACTTC.

The gene calls are TRBV21-1 and TRBJ1-5; the D call of TRBD1 is as the table states it, not checked on the DNA. TRBV21-1 is shown as a pseudogene. This CDR3 is 18 amino acids long. The CDR3 DNA sequence: TGTGCCTGCAGCAAAGAAAAATACAGCCACAGAGGGGATCAGCCCCAGCATTTT. It specifies CACSKEKYSHRGDQPQHF.

A few counts support this clonotype. This rearrangement joins TRBV5-1 to TRBJ2-1, with TRBD2 as a possible D gene (6 bases). The V end was cut by 0 bases, the J end by 10 bases, with 11 bases between. The CDR3 contains 13 residues. Germline CDR1 SGHRS, CDR2 YFSETQ. CDR3 nucleotide sequence: TGCGCCAGCAGCTTGGCTCCACGGGGGGAGCAGTTCTTC. It encodes CASSLAPRGEQFF.

This sequence joins TRBV20-1 and TRBJ2-5; 11 nucleotides align to TRBD2. The J call could be wrong; TRBJ2-7 is a better fit for the DNA end. This CDR3 is built from 13 residues. Per the germline V gene, CDR1 is DFQATT and CDR2 is SNEGSKA (reference sequence). CDR3 loop: CSPTSGSPIEQYF. The CDR3, as DNA: TGCAGCCCTACTAGCGGGAGCCCCATCGAGCAGTACTTC.

As for this clonotype: Just one base apart from a much larger clone, this may be a read error. The chain recombines TRBV10-3 with TRBJ2-3, with D possibly called TRBD1 or TRBD2 (5 bases each). Trimming stripped 9 bases from V and 5 bases from J, with 21 bases between. The germline V gene has CDR1 ENHRY and CDR2 SYGVKD. The CDR3 spans 15 residues. CDR3: CAINDKDGGQDTQYF. The CDR3, as DNA: TGTGCCATTAACGACAAGGATGGAGGACAAGATACGCAGTATTTT.

In this sample, this clonotype turned up a few times. The J gene is TRBJ2-7, the V gene TRBV6-2 or TRBV6-3; 8 nucleotides agree with TRBD1. V shed 5 bases, J shed 9 bases, and the junction held 3 bases outside the gene matches. The CDR3 spans 11 residues. Germline lookup yields CDR1 MNHEY and CDR2 SVGEGT. The chain's CDR3 is CASSQDRAQYF. DNA for the CDR3: TGTGCCAGCAGTCAGGACAGGGCGCAGTACTTC.

A few counts support this clonotype. CDR3 nucleotide sequence: TGTGCCAGCAGCCCCCCGAACGTAGACAATGAGCAGTTCTTC. It specifies CASSPPNVDNEQFF. This chain joins TRBV7-2 and TRBJ2-1, with unresolved D. Trimming shortened V by 5 bases and J by 5 bases, and 13 bases separated the two germline ends. This CDR3 is 14 amino acids long. Per germline, CDR1 SGHTA and CDR2 FQGNSA.

Note on this clonotype: Mismatch with germline at one junction end may stem from a read error. The CDR3 here is CASSFEAGADAQYF. Here the CDR3 DNA reads TGTGCCAGCAGTTTCGAAGCAGGAGCAGATGCGCAGTATTTT. The chain combines TRBV12-3 or TRBV12-4 with TRBJ2-3; D gene unclear. The CDR3 sequence is 14 residues long.

This clonotype was found many times. This sequence joins TRBV5-1 and TRBJ1-2; 7 bases match TRBD1. The CDR3 consists of 15 residues. Per germline, CDR1 SGHRS and CDR2 YFSETQ. The V and J ends lost 4 bases and 0 bases, in that order; junction bases with no gene match: 6. The DNA of the CDR3 is TGCGCCAGCAGCGTGGACAGGACGACTAACTATGGCTACACCTTC. Encoded protein: CASSVDRTTNYGYTF. The full variable domain, in which reference TRBV5-1 and TRBJ1-2 provide the parts outside the CDR3, is KAGVTQTPRYLIKTRGQQVTLSCSPISGHRSVSWYQQTPGQGLQFLFEYFSETQRNKGNFPGRFSGRQFSNSRSEMNVSTLELGDSALYLCASSVDRTTNYGYTFGSGTRLTVV.

This clonotype appeared a few times. The chain is built from TRBV5-1 and TRBJ2-3; a possible D gene is TRBD2 (6 bases). The length of the CDR3 is 13 residues. V was pared by 1 base and J by 5 bases, with 8 bases between. In germline, CDR1 is SGHRS, CDR2 YFSETQ. The CDR3: CASSLPGEDTQYF. The CDR3 DNA reads as TGCGCCAGCAGCTTGCCGGGAGAAGATACGCAGTATTTT.

This chain joins TRBV13 and TRBJ1-2, with a weak D call TRBD1 (5 bases). This CDR3 has 13 residues. CDR1 is PRHDT and CDR2 is FYEKMQ in the germline V gene (reference sequence). The V end was cut by 5 bases, the J end by 10 bases, with 17 bases between. CDR3 nucleotide sequence: TGTGCCAGCAGCCGGGGACGTGAGCCTTTCTACACCTTC. Translation: CASSRGREPFYTF.

Concerning this clonotype: The junction differs from germline at one of its ends, possibly a read error. The chain joins TRBV5-1 to TRBJ1-2; a possible D gene is TRBD1 (6 bases). The CDR3 loop spans 13 amino acids. The V gene's germline CDR1 is SGHRS and CDR2 YFSETQ. The CDR3 sequence is CANSTDSYYGYTF. CDR3 bases: TGCGCCAACAGCACGGACAGTTACTATGGCTACACCTTC.

This clonotype was observed a few times. The genes are TRBV12-3 or TRBV12-4 and TRBJ1-2, with D tentatively TRBD1 (6 bases). The CDR3 has 14 amino acids. Trimming removed 0 bases from V and 8 bases from J, with 13 bases in between. Written as DNA, the CDR3 is TGTGCCAGCAGTTTAGCAGGGGGGAATTGGGGCTACACCTTC. Amino acid sequence: CASSLAGGNWGYTF.